This T cell receptor beta chain comes out of a study of T cell responses to AZD1222 COVID-19 vaccine. Whole-study context: Second-dose timings of about 4 or about 12 weeks were pooled.

Profiling relied on immunoSEQ multiplex PCR, and the TCRdb table lists in-frame clones only, not all of them. Of 200,000 or so clones in the sample, 90% to 95% are singletons; the top ten hold about 9%. Study-level points and caveats: Most donors were white British, females outnumbered males, and clonal diversity was possibly underestimated. Breadth and depth of Spike-specific TCRs rose after two AZD1222 doses.

Germline assignment: CDR1 SQVTM and CDR2 ANQGSEA. V was clipped by 5 bases and J by 0 bases; unmatched bases: 7. The CDR3 runs to 14 residues. Concerning this clone itself: What it recognizes is unknown.

Sample: peripheral blood, taken on day 0 of AZD1222 vaccination. This sequence joins TRBV29-1 and TRBJ2-7; TRBD1 matches at 7 bases. The TCR sequence derives from an adult in good health. CDR3 coding DNA: TGCAGCGTTATCAGGACAGGCCGCTCCTACGAGCAGTACTTC. Amino acid sequence: CSVIRTGRSYEQYF.